The 25 T cell receptor beta chains listed next were all sequenced from one sample in a study of blood T cell repertoires in COVID-19. Generated by immunoSEQ multiplex PCR, the TCRdb table keeps only in-frame clones and is missing some. The sample consists of over 400,000 clones, 70% to 90% of them appearing once. Sequenced material: PBMCs or T cells enriched from blood (not recorded which). Every receptor here comes from a woman aged 60-75 years who had recovered from COVID-19.

The rearrangement uses TRBV7-9 and TRBJ2-7; 7 nucleotides match TRBD1. Per germline, CDR1 SEHNR and CDR2 FQNEAQ (reference sequence). This CDR3 has 13 residues. J lost 4 bases, V lost 5 bases, and 5 bases had no gene match. The CDR3 here is CASSLPTGYEQYF. As DNA, the CDR3 is TGTGCCAGCAGCCTACCGACAGGGTACGAGCAGTACTTC.

The V and J genes are TRBV5-1 and TRBJ2-2; possible D gene TRBD1, 6 bases. V was pared by 4 bases and J by 2 bases, with 15 bases between. CDR3 length equals 16 residues. The germline gives CDR1 SGHRS, CDR2 YFSETQ. CDR3 sequence (DNA): TGCGCCAGCAGCCCCTCCTTGGGACACAACACCGGGGAGCTGTTTTTT. As protein: CASSPSLGHNTGELFF.

This clone was observed a handful of times. This rearrangement joins TRBV6-6 to TRBJ1-6; a possible D gene is TRBD1 (6 bases). V lost 7 bases to trimming and J lost 8 bases, with 15 bases between them. The germline V gene has CDR1 MNHNY and CDR2 SVGAGI (reference sequence). The CDR3 has 14 residues. The CDR3 DNA reads TGTGCCAGCATCAGGGGACCCACTCATTCACCCCTCCACTTT. Translating it yields CASIRGPTHSPLHF.

There are a few counts of this clone. The V gene is TRBV27, the J gene TRBJ2-1, with 11 positions matching TRBD2. The CDR3 covers 15 residues. After removal of 4 bases from V and 9 bases from J, the junction contained 8 bases not matched to a gene. Looked up from germline, CDR1 is MNHEY and CDR2 is SMNVEV (reference sequence). The CDR3 sequence: CASSSWSSGGLEQFF. The CDR3 region has the DNA TGTGCCAGCAGTTCGTGGTCTAGCGGGGGGCTTGAGCAGTTCTTC.

This clone was recorded once. V and J are TRBV10-1 and TRBJ1-1; D possibly corresponds to TRBD1 (6 bases). The V gene lost 0 bases and the J gene lost 11 bases, with 13 bases spanning the gap. CDR1 and CDR2 (germline): WNHNN, SYGVQD (reference sequence). The CDR3 consists of 13 residues. The CDR3 DNA reads TGCGCCAGCAGTGAGTCAGGGGGTTCGGGGGCTTTCTTT. It is translated as CASSESGGSGAFF.

The chain recombines TRBV10-2 with TRBJ2-2; 7 bases match TRBD2. The V gene's germline CDR1 is WSHSY and CDR2 SAAADI. J lost 7 bases, V lost 6 bases, and 11 bases had no gene match. CDR3 length: 15 amino acids. This chain's CDR3 is CASSHGGVYGGELFF. The CDR3 DNA follows: TGCGCCAGCAGCCATGGGGGGGTTTACGGCGGGGAGCTGTTTTTT.

This chain joins TRBV5-1 and TRBJ1-1, with TRBD1 matching 7 bases. The CDR3 covers 15 residues. Germline CDR1 and CDR2: SGHRS and YFSETQ. After removal of 6 bases from V and 5 bases from J, the junction contained 13 bases not matched to a gene. CDR3 protein: CASTLFTGESTEAFF. CDR3 nucleotides: TGCGCCAGCACTCTATTCACAGGGGAGTCTACTGAAGCTTTCTTT.

The J gene is TRBJ1-4, the V gene TRBV27, with D uncertain. The CDR3 totals 14 residues. V lost 2 bases and J 1 base, leaving 5 bases between the germline ends. The germline V gene has CDR1 MNHEY and CDR2 SMNVEV (reference sequence). This chain's CDR3 is CASSLIGTNEKLFF. The CDR3 bases are TGTGCCAGCAGTTTAATCGGAACTAATGAAAAACTGTTTTTT.

V and J are TRBV10-3 and TRBJ1-1; 8 nucleotides align to TRBD1. Trimming cost V 10 bases and J 3 bases; bases outside gene matches: 10. This CDR3 is 14 amino acids long. Germline values: CDR1 ENHRY, CDR2 SYGVKD. CDR3: CASTGGKGYTEAFF. As DNA, the CDR3 is TGTGCCAGTACAGGGGGTAAAGGTTACACTGAAGCTTTCTTT.

The chain recombines TRBV13 with TRBJ1-1; 7 nucleotides agree with TRBD1. CDR1 and CDR2 (germline): PRHDT, FYEKMQ (reference sequence). J gave up 0 bases and V 10 bases, and 14 bases lay outside the gene matches. The CDR3 runs to 16 residues. The CDR3 region is CAITHSSGTVNTEAFF. The CDR3 DNA reads TGTGCCATTACGCACTCCTCCGGGACAGTGAACACTGAAGCTTTCTTT.

This rearrangement joins TRBV19 to TRBJ1-2, with D tentatively TRBD1 (6 bases). This CDR3 has 20 residues. V lost 0 bases and J lost 3, with 26 bases in between. Germline V lookup: CDR1 LNHDA, CDR2 SQIVND (reference sequence). The CDR3 nucleotides read TGTGCCAGTAGTATAGATCGTCAACTGTGGGGACACCGGAGGCACTATGGCTACACCTTC. Its protein product is CASSIDRQLWGHRRHYGYTF.

The genes are TRBV4-1 and TRBJ1-4, with 7 positions matching TRBD1. There are 14 residues in the CDR3. Germline lookup yields CDR1 MGHRA and CDR2 YSYEKL. With 3 bases clipped from V and 6 bases from J, the junction kept 4 bases outside the gene matches. CDR3 sequence (DNA): TGCGCCAGCAGCCACCCCGGGACAGATGAAAAACTGTTTTTT. It codes for CASSHPGTDEKLFF.

The rearrangement links TRBV7-2 to TRBJ1-1; D perhaps matches TRBD1 (5 bases). With 2 bases removed from V and 0 bases from J, the gap between germline ends came to 7 bases. From germline, CDR1 is SGHTA and CDR2 FQGNSA. This CDR3 contains 14 residues. DNA for the CDR3: TGTGCCAGCAGCTTAAAGGGGTTGAACACTGAAGCTTTCTTT. Its translation: CASSLKGLNTEAFF.

The chain is built from TRBV6-1 and TRBJ2-2; 10 bases agree with TRBD2. After removal of 4 bases from V and 8 bases from J, the junction contained 10 bases not matched to a gene. The CDR3 is 16 amino acids. Per the germline V gene, CDR1 is MNHNS and CDR2 is SASEGT. The CDR3 sequence: CASSGGSGGLAGELFF. Here the CDR3 DNA reads TGTGCCAGCAGTGGCGGTAGCGGGGGGCTAGCTGGGGAGCTGTTTTTT.

CDR3 coding DNA: TGTGCCAGCAGCCAGCGGGGACAGGGGAACACTGAAGCTTTCTTT. It encodes CASSQRGQGNTEAFF. The V call is TRBV7-2, the J call TRBJ1-1; TRBD1 matches at 9 bases. From germline, CDR1 is SGHTA and CDR2 FQGNSA. This CDR3 is built from 15 residues. V lost 5 bases and J lost 1; bases outside the gene matches: 5.

The chain is built from TRBV2 and TRBJ2-2; no definite D call. The CDR3 consists of 16 residues. Germline CDR1 reads SNHLY; CDR2 reads FYNNEI. Between the trimmed V and J ends, which lost 6 bases and 0 bases, there was a span of 14 bases. DNA of the CDR3: TGTGCCAGCAGCGAAAACAGATTAACGAACACCGGGGAGCTGTTTTTT. This codes for CASSENRLTNTGELFF.

Only one count was recorded for this clone. At the DNA level, this CDR3 is encoded by other sequences in the same sample as well. This sequence joins TRBV19 and TRBJ1-5; TRBD1 might be the D (5 bases). Trimming pared 6 bases from V and 7 bases from J, leaving 10 bases between. The V gene's germline CDR1 is LNHDA and CDR2 SQIVND (reference sequence). This CDR3 is 12 amino acids long. DNA of the CDR3: TGTGCCAGTAGCCGGGGGGACCAGCCCCAGCATTTT. It translates to CASSRGDQPQHF.

This sequence joins TRBV11-2 and TRBJ2-5, with 11 bases aligning to TRBD2. Looked up from germline, CDR1 is SGHAT and CDR2 is FQNNGV. J lost 3 bases, V lost 0 bases, and 6 bases had no gene match. This CDR3 is built from 17 residues. The CDR3 sequence is CASSLELAGGHEETQYF. The CDR3 nucleotides read TGTGCCAGCAGCTTAGAGTTAGCGGGGGGGCACGAAGAGACCCAGTACTTC.

The chain combines TRBV2 with TRBJ1-2; TRBD1 might be the D (5 bases). The germline V gene encodes CDR1 SNHLY and CDR2 FYNNEI. The CDR3 has 15 amino acids. The V gene lost 7 bases and the J gene lost 0 bases, with 15 bases spanning the gap. The CDR3 reads CASIKQRGSNYGYTF. The CDR3 nucleotides read TGTGCCAGCATCAAACAGCGGGGCTCTAACTATGGCTACACCTTC. The full variable domain, rest sourced from reference TRBV2 and TRBJ1-2, is EPEVTQTPSHQVTQMGQEVILRCVPISNHLYFYWYRQILGQKVEFLVSFYNNEISEKSEIFDDQFSVERPDGSNFTLKIRSTKLEDSAMYFCASIKQRGSNYGYTFGSGTRLTVV.

The chain recombines TRBV9 with TRBJ2-3; 9 bases line up with TRBD2. The germline gives CDR1 SGDLS, CDR2 YYNGEE. This CDR3 is built from 17 residues. After removal of 0 bases from V and 5 bases from J, the junction contained 10 bases not matched to a gene. CDR3 in DNA: TGTGCCAGCAGCGTAGAGGGGCTAGCGGGGTTCGGAGATACGCAGTATTTT. It translates to CASSVEGLAGFGDTQYF.

This chain uses TRBV11-2 with TRBJ2-7; weak D call: TRBD1 (5 bases). The CDR3 is 16 amino acids. The V and J ends lost 1 base and 3 bases respectively, with 16 bases between them. CDR1 SGHAT and CDR2 FQNNGV come from the germline V gene. CDR3 sequence reads: CASSLVTADSHYEQYV. The CDR3 nucleotides read TGTGCCAGCAGCTTAGTTACTGCCGACAGCCACTACGAGCAGTACGTC.

V is TRBV24-1 and J is TRBJ2-1; perhaps TRBD1 as D (6 bases). The CDR3 totals 14 residues. Per the germline V gene, CDR1 is KGHDR and CDR2 is SFDVKD. Trimming took off 0 bases at V and 6 bases at J, with 8 bases between the two ends. The CDR3 is CATSDLTGFNEQFF. The CDR3 DNA reads TGTGCCACCAGTGATTTGACAGGGTTCAATGAGCAGTTCTTC.

This clone was recorded once. CDR3 DNA sequence: TGTGCCAGCAGTTCCCTCGGGGGGAGGAACACTGAAGCTTTCTTT. Protein: CASSSLGGRNTEAFF. This chain joins TRBV6-5 and TRBJ1-1, with D tentatively TRBD1 (5 bases). Germline assignment: CDR1 MNHEY and CDR2 SVGAGI. The CDR3 totals 15 residues. V lost 4 bases, J lost 1 base, and 13 bases lay in between.

This clone occurred once. The V call is TRBV24-1, the J call TRBJ2-1; 8 nucleotides match TRBD1. The germline V gene encodes CDR1 KGHDR and CDR2 SFDVKD. V lost 6 bases, J lost 6 bases, and 3 bases stayed unmatched. The CDR3 covers 13 residues. This CDR3 reads CATSRDRGNEQFF. Written as DNA, the CDR3 is TGTGCCACCAGTAGAGACAGGGGCAATGAGCAGTTCTTC.

The chain has TRBV10-1 and TRBJ2-7; D is possibly TRBD1 (6 bases). Trimming removed 4 bases from V and 4 bases from J, with 17 bases in between. CDR3 length: 15 amino acids. Germline CDR1 WNHNN, CDR2 SYGVQD (reference sequence). The CDR3 DNA sequence: TGCGCCAGCAGTGGGCACAGGGTCATCCCTTACGAGCAGTACGTC. It translates to CASSGHRVIPYEQYV.